One and the same sample provided the 27 T cell receptor beta chains below, sequenced in a study of T-cell reconstitution after alpha-beta-depleted transplantation in children. Unique molecular identifiers were built into the TCRbeta library. TCRdb used MiXCR to reprocess the PCR reads, holding one entry per CDR3 protein. The sample comprises about 580,000 distinct CDR3 sequences, 23% of which are singletons, and 13% to 15% rests with the top ten. Sample: PBMCs, mostly from graft donor cells, taken 360 days after TCRalphabeta/CD19-depleted stem cell transplant. All receptors come from a boy in the first two years of life who had a stem cell transplant for acute myeloid leukemia, so the T cells may come from the graft donor.

About this clonotype: It may be a read error: a sequence one base away is much more abundant. The chain carries TRBV12-3 or TRBV12-4 and TRBJ1-1, with D maybe TRBD1 (5 bases). The CDR3 covers 13 residues. V was cut by 0 bases and J by 6 bases, with 8 bases left in between. CDR3 sequence: CASSLARVSEAFF. As DNA, the CDR3 is TGTGCCAGCAGTTTAGCCAGGGTATCTGAAGCTTTCTTT.

The chain carries TRBV6-1 and TRBJ2-3; TRBD2 is a possible D gene (7 bases). The CDR3 sequence is 16 residues long. Deletions cut 5 bases from V and 2 bases from J, with 17 bases between. Germline V lookup: CDR1 MNHNS, CDR2 SASEGT. CDR3 residues: CASSPYAGASTDTQYF. The CDR3 DNA sequence: TGTGCCAGCAGTCCCTACGCGGGGGCCTCCACAGATACGCAGTATTTT.

The table lists this clonotype with a few counts. This rearrangement joins TRBV6-5 to TRBJ2-7, with D hard to call. V was shortened by 6 bases and J by 6 bases, with 9 bases between the two germline ends. Germline V gene sequence: CDR1 MNHEY, CDR2 SVGAGI. The CDR3 extends over 11 amino acids. CDR3 in amino acids: CASSTSLEQYF. CDR3 bases: TGTGCCAGCAGCACCTCGCTCGAGCAGTACTTC.

This chain uses TRBV10-2 with TRBJ2-3, with 7 bases aligning to TRBD2. The CDR3 is 14 amino acids. Germline assignment: CDR1 WSHSY and CDR2 SAAADI. Trimming cost V 4 bases and J 2 bases; bases outside gene matches: 3. CDR3 region: CASSASGDTDTQYF. The DNA of the CDR3 is TGCGCCAGCAGTGCGAGCGGGGACACAGATACGCAGTATTTT.

In DNA, the CDR3 is TGTGCCAGCAGCGTAGGTCCAGCGAAGAATGAGCAGTTCTTC. Its translation: CASSVGPAKNEQFF. The chain is built from TRBV9 and TRBJ2-1; D unresolved. Germline V lookup: CDR1 SGDLS, CDR2 YYNGEE. CDR3 length: 14 residues. Between the trimmed V and J ends, which lost 0 bases and 7 bases, there was a span of 11 bases. Full variable domain (outside the CDR3, taken from reference TRBV9 and TRBJ2-1): DSGVTQTPKHLITATGQRVTLRCSPRSGDLSVYWYQQSLDQGLQFLIQYYNGEERAKGNILERFSAQQFPDLHSELNLSSLELGDSALYFCASSVGPAKNEQFFGPGTRLTVL.

V and J are TRBV12-3 or TRBV12-4 and TRBJ1-5; D possibly corresponds to TRBD1 (5 bases). CDR3 length equals 13 residues. V lost 5 bases and J 7 bases, leaving 12 bases between the germline ends. The CDR3 nucleotides read TGTGCCAGCAGTCCGAAGACAGTGCAGCCCCAGCATTTT. Protein product: CASSPKTVQPQHF.

This chain links TRBV4-3 with TRBJ1-2; a possible D gene is TRBD1 (6 bases). Trimming shortened V by 0 bases and J by 6 bases, and 11 bases separated the two germline ends. CDR3 length: 14 amino acids. CDR1 and CDR2 from the germline V gene are LGHNA and YSLEER. The CDR3 nucleotides read TGCGCCAGCAGCCAAGATTGGCAGGGGCATGGCTACACCTTC. It specifies CASSQDWQGHGYTF.

This clonotype appeared once. The chain carries TRBV25-1 and TRBJ1-1; unclear D gene. Trimming removed 2 bases at V and 1 base at J, with 11 bases between. This CDR3 spans 15 amino acids. Germline V gene lookup returns CDR1 MGHDK and CDR2 SYGVNS. The CDR3 DNA reads TGTGCCAGCAGTGAAGACGGGTGGGGGAACACTGAAGCTTTCTTT. Encoded protein: CASSEDGWGNTEAFF. Together with reference TRBV25-1 and TRBJ1-1, the CDR3 gives the full variable domain: EADIYQTPRYLVIGTGKKITLECSQTMGHDKMYWYQQDPGMELHLIHYSYGVNSTEKGDLSSESTVSRIRTEHFPLTLESARPSHTSQYLCASSEDGWGNTEAFFGQGTRLTVV.

This clonotype was seen ten or more times. The rearrangement uses TRBV12-3 or TRBV12-4 and TRBJ2-1, with unresolved D. The V and J ends lost 7 bases and 6 bases respectively, with 16 bases between them. The CDR3 is 14 amino acids. The CDR3: CASTPTGPFNEQFF. The DNA of the CDR3 is TGTGCCAGCACCCCCACTGGTCCATTCAATGAGCAGTTCTTC.

This clonotype has just a few counts. This sequence joins TRBV20-1 and TRBJ2-2; perhaps TRBD1 as D (6 bases). The germline V gene encodes CDR1 DFQATT and CDR2 SNEGSKA (reference sequence). The CDR3 length is 13 residues. V was trimmed by 2 bases and J by 4 bases, leaving 8 bases between them. CDR3 protein: CSARKDSTGELFF. The CDR3 DNA reads as TGCAGTGCTAGAAAGGACAGCACCGGGGAGCTGTTTTTT.

This clonotype has a handful of counts. V is TRBV20-1 and J is TRBJ2-5, with 10 bases matching TRBD2. Germline CDR1 is DFQATT and CDR2 is SNEGSKA (reference sequence). Trimming at V came to 1 base and at J to 4 bases, leaving 6 bases not matched to a gene. This CDR3 has 15 residues. The CDR3 DNA is TGCAGTGCTAGAGGTAGCGGGGGGTTAGGAGAGACCCAGTACTTC. Its translation is CSARGSGGLGETQYF.

This clonotype came up a few times. This sequence joins TRBV24-1 and TRBJ2-7; 8 bases are shared with TRBD1. This CDR3 comprises 14 residues. V shed 3 bases and J 6 bases; nucleotides not matched to a gene: 6. CDR1 is KGHDR, CDR2 SFDVKD, per germline. The chain's CDR3 is CATSDPRRGREQYF. The CDR3 DNA follows: TGTGCCACCAGTGATCCCCGCAGGGGGCGCGAGCAGTACTTC.

The sample holds a few counts of this clonotype. V and J are TRBV20-1 and TRBJ1-1; unclear D gene. The germline V gene encodes CDR1 DFQATT and CDR2 SNEGSKA (reference sequence). There are 13 residues in the CDR3. V lost 3 bases, J lost 1 base, and 9 bases lay in between. The CDR3 region is CSARNQPNTEAFF. The CDR3, as DNA: TGCAGTGCTAGGAACCAGCCGAACACTGAAGCTTTCTTT.

This sequence joins TRBV6-1 and TRBJ1-1, with TRBD1 as a possible D gene (5 bases). V lost 1 base and J 4 bases, leaving 7 bases between the germline ends. Germline CDR1 and CDR2: MNHNS and SASEGT. The CDR3 is 13 residues long. CDR3 nucleotides: TGTGCCAGCAGTGAAGGGGGGAGCACTGAAGCTTTCTTT. This gives the protein CASSEGGSTEAFF.

This clonotype was seen only a few times. The chain has TRBV6-4 and TRBJ2-1; D assignment may be TRBD1 or TRBD2 (5 bases each). Germline CDR1 reads MRHNA; CDR2 reads SNTAGT. The CDR3 is 15 amino acids. V was clipped by 5 bases and J by 1 base, with 12 bases between them. The CDR3 nucleotides are TGTGCCAGCAGTTCAGGGTGGGGGTCCTACAATGAGCAGTTCTTC. Its protein is CASSSGWGSYNEQFF.

The chain is built from TRBV7-9 and TRBJ2-5, with 8 bases aligning to TRBD2. Per germline, CDR1 SEHNR and CDR2 FQNEAQ (reference sequence). V dropped 3 bases and J dropped 5; count of bases not matched to a gene: 8. This CDR3 is built from 15 residues. This CDR3 is CASSLSGGLRETQYF. The CDR3 DNA follows: TGTGCCAGCAGCTTGAGCGGGGGCCTCCGGGAGACCCAGTACTTC.

Turning to this clonotype: This may be a read error: a much more frequent sequence differs by one nucleotide. The chain joins TRBV20-1 to TRBJ2-3, with 14 positions matching TRBD2. Germline V CDR1 and CDR2: DFQATT, SNEGSKA (reference sequence). This CDR3 comprises 17 residues. CDR3 loop: CCAPSGLAGGSTDTQYF. CDR3 DNA sequence: TGCTGTGCCCCGTCAGGACTAGCGGGGGGCAGCACAGATACGCAGTATTTT.

This clonotype came up many times. CDR3 sequence reads: CASSLRQAGELFF. The CDR3 nucleotides are TGTGCCAGCAGCTTAAGGCAGGCCGGGGAGCTGTTTTTT. V gene TRBV7-2 combines with J gene TRBJ2-2; D remains unclear. CDR3 length: 13 residues. The ends were cut back, 2 bases at V and 6 bases at J, with 7 bases in the middle. Looked up from germline, CDR1 is SGHTA and CDR2 is FQGNSA.

This clonotype was observed many times. This sequence joins TRBV20-1 and TRBJ2-7; no reliable D call. Germline V gene lookup returns CDR1 DFQATT and CDR2 SNEGSKA (reference sequence). Trimming removed 2 bases at V and 2 bases at J, with 10 bases between. The CDR3 is made up of 13 amino acids. In DNA form, the CDR3 reads TGCAGTGCTAGACTACAGTTGCCCTACGAGCAGTACGTC. It yields the protein CSARLQLPYEQYV.

This clonotype was seen repeatedly, ten times or more. CDR3 region: CASKGSPNTEAFF. DNA of the CDR3: TGTGCCAGCAAAGGTTCCCCGAACACTGAAGCTTTCTTT. This chain joins TRBV6-6 and TRBJ1-1; D remains ambiguous. CDR3 length: 13 amino acids. The V gene lost 7 bases and the J gene lost 1 base, with 10 bases spanning the gap. The germline gives CDR1 MNHNY, CDR2 SVGAGI (reference sequence).

This clonotype has more than one count but fewer than ten. The V call is TRBV20-1, the J call TRBJ1-5, with D unresolved. The germline gives CDR1 DFQATT, CDR2 SNEGSKA (reference sequence). This CDR3 contains 12 residues. The V end lost 6 bases, the J end lost 4 bases, and 10 bases lay between the germline ends. In DNA, the CDR3 is TGCAGTGCCATGCAAGGGAATCAGCCCCAGCATTTT. As protein: CSAMQGNQPQHF.

The rearrangement uses TRBV5-6 and TRBJ2-1; maybe TRBD1 (6 bases). V was pared by 0 bases and J by 11 bases, with 12 bases between. Germline loops: CDR1 SGHDT, CDR2 YYEEEE. CDR3 size: 13 residues. CDR3 nucleotides: TGTGCCAGCAGCTTGGGGGGGCTACGGCAGCAGTTCTTC. Encoded protein: CASSLGGLRQQFF.

The chain joins TRBV11-1 to TRBJ2-2; 10 bases agree with TRBD2. The germline CDR1 and CDR2 sequences are SGHAT and FQDESV (reference sequence). The V gene end was trimmed by 3 bases and the J gene end by 5 bases; junction bases not matched to a gene: 21. This CDR3 has 21 residues. The CDR3 region has the DNA TGTGCCAGCAGCTTTGGGCCCCTTACTAGCGGGGTCGCGCCAGGTACCGGGGAGCTGTTTTTT. This translates into CASSFGPLTSGVAPGTGELFF.

The chain recombines TRBV10-3 with TRBJ2-5, with D hard to call. The V gene lost 3 bases and the J gene lost 7 bases, with 18 bases spanning the gap. The CDR3 length is 15 residues. Per germline, CDR1 ENHRY and CDR2 SYGVKD. In DNA, the CDR3 is TGTGCCATCAGTGAAATAGGTGGCGGTTGGTGGACCCAGTACTTC. It codes for CAISEIGGGWWTQYF.

The chain recombines TRBV12-3 or TRBV12-4 with TRBJ2-2; 8 bases match TRBD1. This CDR3 region has 15 residues. Germline trimming cut 4 bases from V and 5 bases from J; bases unmatched to any gene: 6. The CDR3 DNA is TGTGCCAGCAGTTCAGGGGGCGGGTTGACCGGGGAGCTGTTTTTT. This codes for CASSSGGGLTGELFF.

In this sample, this clonotype turned up many times. The chain combines TRBV28 with TRBJ1-5; the match to TRBD1 covers 12 bases. Germline values: CDR1 MDHEN, CDR2 SYDVKM. This CDR3 contains 20 residues. V shed 5 bases and J 1 base; nucleotides not matched to a gene: 15. CDR3 protein: CASSDHRGTGGASSNQPQHF. The CDR3 coding sequence is TGTGCCAGCAGTGACCATCGCGGGACAGGGGGCGCCTCAAGCAATCAGCCCCAGCATTTT.

This clonotype occurred a few times. The V and J genes are TRBV6-5 and TRBJ1-6; no reliable D call. Trimming removed 3 bases from V and 0 bases from J, with 3 bases in between. Germline loops: CDR1 MNHEY, CDR2 SVGAGI. The CDR3 totals 14 residues. This CDR3 is CASSYGSYNSPLHF. CDR3 bases: TGTGCCAGCAGTTATGGCTCCTATAATTCACCCCTCCACTTT.